One sample yielded the 31 T cell receptor beta chains listed below, sequenced in a study of blood T cell repertoires in COVID-19. Only in-frame clones appear in the TCRdb table, and some are missing; sequencing was by immunoSEQ multiplex PCR. Among over 200,000 clones listed, over 70% were seen once. The material sequenced was PBMCs or T cells enriched from blood (not recorded which). Receptors were obtained from a woman aged 25 to 39 who had been exposed to COVID-19.

This chain connects TRBV7-7 to TRBJ2-5; 10 bases line up with TRBD2. With V trimmed by 2 bases and J by 4 bases, 4 bases remained unmatched. Germline V lookup: CDR1 SSHAT, CDR2 FNYEAQ (reference sequence). This CDR3 contains 15 residues. The chain's CDR3 is CASSLSSSGRETQYF. The CDR3 region has the DNA TGTGCCAGCAGCTTATCGTCTAGCGGGAGAGAGACCCAGTACTTC.

The J gene is TRBJ2-1, the V gene TRBV12-5; TRBD2 matches 13 bases. This CDR3 spans 17 amino acids. With V trimmed by 2 bases and J by 5 bases, 6 bases remained unmatched. The germline CDR1 and CDR2 sequences are LGHNT and FRNRAP. CDR3 protein: CASGLTSGTSGNNEQFF. The CDR3 DNA sequence: TGTGCTAGTGGTTTGACTTCCGGGACTAGCGGGAACAATGAGCAGTTCTTC. Drawing the rest from reference TRBV12-5 and TRBJ2-1, the complete variable domain is DARVTQTPRHKVTEMGQEVTMRCQPILGHNTVFWYRQTMMQGLELLAYFRNRAPLDDSGMPKDRFSAEMPDATLATLKIQPSEPRDSAVYFCASGLTSGTSGNNEQFFGPGTRLTVL.

The rearrangement uses TRBV12-1 and TRBJ1-2; the listed D gene, TRBD1, was not tested against the DNA. TRBV12-1 is noted as a pseudogene. The CDR3 totals 14 residues. CDR3 protein: CASSFVVRGYGYTF. The CDR3 DNA reads as TGTGCCAGCAGCTTTGTTGTCAGGGGGTATGGCTACACCTTC.

This chain uses TRBV5-1 with TRBJ1-2; no definite D call. The CDR3 loop spans 15 amino acids. Looked up from germline, CDR1 is SGHRS and CDR2 is YFSETQ. The germline V and J ends were trimmed by 5 bases and 4 bases, with 18 bases remaining between them. CDR3 sequence (DNA): TGCGCCAGCAGTATGGGTGCGGACGGACTCTATGGCTACACCTTC. It specifies CASSMGADGLYGYTF.

V and J are TRBV6-5 and TRBJ2-1; D is undetermined. In germline, CDR1 is MNHEY, CDR2 SVGAGI. The CDR3 consists of 13 residues. V lost 2 bases to trimming and J lost 4 bases, with 6 bases between them. Here the CDR3 reads CASSYGQYNEQFF. CDR3 sequence (DNA): TGTGCCAGCAGTTACGGCCAGTACAATGAGCAGTTCTTC.

This sequence joins TRBV19 and TRBJ1-5, with D perhaps TRBD1 (6 bases). Germline CDR1 reads LNHDA; CDR2 reads SQIVND (reference sequence). The CDR3 consists of 14 residues. V gave up 3 bases and J gave up 7 bases, with 13 bases separating them. DNA for the CDR3: TGTGCCAGTAGTATTCGAACAGGGTACCAGCCCCAGCATTTT. Translated, it gives CASSIRTGYQPQHF.

J is TRBJ2-1 and V is TRBV7-2; D might be TRBD1 (6 bases). Germline CDR1 SGHTA, CDR2 FQGNSA. The CDR3 covers 15 residues. V was trimmed by 2 bases and J by 1 base, leaving 9 bases between them. The CDR3 is CASSLSQGSYNEQFF. In DNA, the CDR3 is TGTGCCAGCAGCTTAAGCCAGGGGTCCTACAATGAGCAGTTCTTC.

The rearrangement joins TRBV5-1 to TRBJ2-2; 8 positions agree with TRBD2. CDR3 size: 17 residues. J was trimmed by 1 base and V by 7 bases; bases with no gene match: 12. Per the germline V gene, CDR1 is SGHRS and CDR2 is YFSETQ. The CDR3 loop reads CASSRGASGLNTGELFF. CDR3 DNA sequence: TGCGCCAGCTCCAGGGGTGCTAGCGGGCTGAACACCGGGGAGCTGTTTTTT.

The CDR3 sequence: CASSRGGSSYNEQFF. CDR3 DNA sequence: TGTGCCAGTAGCCGGGGGGGGAGCTCCTACAATGAGCAGTTCTTC. The rearrangement links TRBV19 to TRBJ2-1; 8 nucleotides agree with TRBD2. Germline V CDR1 and CDR2: LNHDA, SQIVND (reference sequence). The ends lost 6 bases at V and 0 bases at J; junction bases unmatched: 4. The CDR3 totals 15 residues.

This rearrangement joins TRBV7-2 to TRBJ1-6, with D unresolved. The V gene lost 1 base and the J gene lost 7 bases, with 11 bases spanning the gap. The CDR3 covers 15 residues. CDR1 SGHTA and CDR2 FQGNSA come from the germline V gene. CDR3 residues: CASSLGRSLNSPLHF. The CDR3, as DNA: TGTGCCAGCAGCTTAGGCAGGTCATTAAATTCACCCCTCCACTTT.

In its sample, this clone was seen once. CDR3 region: CASSPNVGLAGYNEQFF. The CDR3 nucleotides read TGTGCCAGCAGTCCAAACGTGGGACTAGCGGGTTACAATGAGCAGTTCTTC. The chain carries TRBV28 and TRBJ2-1, with 12 bases matching TRBD2. The CDR3 extends over 17 amino acids. Looked up from germline, CDR1 is MDHEN and CDR2 is SYDVKM. V lost 5 bases and J lost 4; bases outside the gene matches: 9. The complete variable domain, with remaining parts taken from reference TRBV28 and TRBJ2-1, reads DVKVTQSSRYLVKRTGEKVFLECVQDMDHENMFWYRQDPGLGLRLIYFSYDVKMKEKGDIPEGYSVSREKKERFSLILESASTNQTSMYLCASSPNVGLAGYNEQFFGPGTRLTVL.

The chain combines TRBV5-5 with TRBJ2-2; 9 bases are a match to TRBD1. Germline CDR1 and CDR2: SGHKS and YYEKEE (reference sequence). The CDR3 covers 15 residues. The V segment lost 3 bases and the J segment 4 bases; nucleotides outside the gene matches: 4. This CDR3 is CASSYGTGSTGELFF. The DNA for the CDR3 is TGTGCCAGCAGCTACGGGACAGGGAGCACCGGGGAGCTGTTTTTT.

The chain joins TRBV29-1 to TRBJ1-2; D is unresolved. The V end was cut by 6 bases, the J end by 2 bases, with 7 bases between. CDR1 is SQVTM, CDR2 ANQGSEA, per germline. This CDR3 spans 11 amino acids. The CDR3 region has the DNA TGCAGCGTGAGCCCCAACTATGGCTACACCTTC. Protein product: CSVSPNYGYTF.

This clone was counted a single time. The chain has TRBV11-2 and TRBJ1-2; no reliable D call. From germline, CDR1 is SGHAT and CDR2 FQNNGV. This CDR3 region has 14 residues. V lost 5 bases to trimming and J lost 5 bases, with 15 bases between them. The DNA for the CDR3 is TGTGCCAGCAGCGCTCAACTGGTCCCGTATGGCTACACCTTC. Protein product: CASSAQLVPYGYTF.

V gene TRBV5-1 combines with J gene TRBJ2-1, with TRBD2 matching over 10 bases. V dropped 4 bases and J dropped 0; count of bases not matched to a gene: 7. The CDR3 runs 17 residues. From germline, CDR1 is SGHRS and CDR2 YFSETQ. CDR3: CASSVSGRQSSYNEQFF. In nucleotides, the CDR3 is TGCGCCAGCAGCGTTAGCGGGAGGCAGAGCTCCTACAATGAGCAGTTCTTC.

The chain has TRBV6-1 and TRBJ1-2, with D tentatively TRBD1 (6 bases). Germline V gene sequence: CDR1 MNHNS, CDR2 SASEGT. With 2 bases removed from V and 4 bases from J, the gap between germline ends came to 17 bases. The CDR3 has 16 amino acids. For the CDR3, the DNA is TGTGCCAGCAGTGAAAAAGGGGGACGGGAATTCTATGGCTACACCTTC. Protein sequence: CASSEKGGREFYGYTF.

The J gene is TRBJ1-5, the V gene TRBV6-5; D possibly corresponds to TRBD1 (5 bases). The CDR3 covers 12 residues. V shed 4 bases and J shed 10 bases, with 11 bases lying between them. Germline V gene data show CDR1 as MNHEY and CDR2 as SVGAGI. CDR3 residues: CASSLRTGPQHF. Written as DNA, the CDR3 is TGTGCCAGCAGTTTACGAACAGGACCCCAGCATTTT.

The chain carries TRBV27 and TRBJ1-2, with a weak D call TRBD1 (5 bases). This CDR3 comprises 13 residues. Trimming removed 3 bases from V and 8 bases from J, with 13 bases in between. Germline V CDR1 and CDR2: MNHEY, SMNVEV (reference sequence). As DNA, the CDR3 is TGTGCCAGCAGTTTGTCAGGGAAGGCAGGCTACACCTTC. Translating it yields CASSLSGKAGYTF.

This sequence joins TRBV27 and TRBJ1-1, with D uncertain. V was trimmed by 2 bases and J by 8 bases, leaving 9 bases between them. This CDR3 has 12 residues. Germline V gene lookup returns CDR1 MNHEY and CDR2 SMNVEV (reference sequence). CDR3 sequence: CASSLGGSEAFF. CDR3 in DNA: TGTGCCAGCAGTTTAGGCGGATCCGAAGCTTTCTTT.

This chain uses TRBV18 with TRBJ2-3, with 8 positions matching TRBD2. Germline V gene data show CDR1 as KGHSH and CDR2 as LQKENI. The J segment lost 0 bases and the V segment lost 3 bases, leaving 5 bases of the junction unmatched. CDR3 length: 16 residues. The CDR3 DNA reads TGTGCCAGCTCACCTTTTCCTAGCGGGAGCACAGATACGCAGTATTTT. Residues: CASSPFPSGSTDTQYF.

CDR3 in DNA: TGTGCCAGCAGCTTTTACCCCATGGGGCTAGCGGGAGATTGGGAGCAGTACTTC. Translating gives CASSFYPMGLAGDWEQYF. The chain uses TRBV7-9 and TRBJ2-7; 10 nucleotides match TRBD2. CDR3 length: 18 residues. Germline V gives CDR1 SEHNR, CDR2 FQNEAQ (reference sequence). V gave up 3 bases and J gave up 7 bases; unmatched junction bases: 18.

The chain joins TRBV18 to TRBJ1-2; TRBD1 matches 9 bases. The CDR3 length is 15 residues. The J segment lost 2 bases and the V segment lost 0 bases, leaving 1 base of the junction unmatched. From germline, CDR1 is KGHSH and CDR2 LQKENI. The CDR3 DNA follows: TGTGCCAGCTCACCACCGACAGGGGGGAACTATGGCTACACCTTC. It codes for CASSPPTGGNYGYTF. Based on the CDR3 plus reference TRBV18 and TRBJ1-2, the full variable domain is NAGVMQNPRHLVRRRGQEARLRCSPMKGHSHVYWYRQLPEEGLKFMVYLQKENIIDESGMPKERFSAEFPKEGPSILRIQQVVRGDSAAYFCASSPPTGGNYGYTFGSGTRLTVV.

V and J are TRBV30 and TRBJ2-7; possibly TRBD1 for D (6 bases). The germline CDR1 and CDR2 sequences are GTSNPN and SVGIG (reference sequence). This CDR3 has 12 amino acids. Trimming took 3 bases from V and 6 from J, leaving 12 bases between them. This CDR3 reads CAWSRGTREQYF. DNA of the CDR3: TGTGCCTGGAGCAGGGGAACTCGCGAGCAGTACTTC.

This clone came up a few times. The V and J genes are TRBV5-1 and TRBJ1-3; weak D call: TRBD1 (6 bases). The germline V gene encodes CDR1 SGHRS and CDR2 YFSETQ. This CDR3 is 14 amino acids long. V lost 0 bases and J lost 4, with 8 bases in between. This CDR3 is CASSLGGLGNTIYF. The CDR3, as DNA: TGCGCCAGCAGCTTGGGGGGGCTCGGAAACACCATATATTTT.

The sample holds a few counts of this clone. This chain connects TRBV25-1 to TRBJ2-7, with D maybe TRBD1 (6 bases). The germline V and J ends were trimmed by 8 bases and 1 base, with 12 bases remaining between them. The germline CDR1 and CDR2 sequences are MGHDK and SYGVNS. This CDR3 comprises 13 residues. DNA of the CDR3: TGTGCCAGCTGTTTCGACAGGTCCTACGAGCAGTACTTC. Translated, it gives CASCFDRSYEQYF.

As to this clone: One end of the junction fails to match germline, which may point to a read error. V and J are TRBV29-1 and TRBJ2-7, with 8 bases identical to TRBD1. From germline, CDR1 is SQVTM and CDR2 ANQGSEA. This CDR3 spans 11 amino acids. CDR3 bases: TGCAGCGTTCGGGACAGGCCCGAGGAGTACTTC. It yields the protein CSVRDRPEEYF.

V usage is TRBV4-1 and J usage is TRBJ1-4; D possibly corresponds to TRBD1 (5 bases). Germline-derived CDR1 and CDR2 are MGHRA and YSYEKL. The CDR3 is 13 amino acids. V dropped 1 base and J dropped 6 bases, with 6 bases sitting between them. This CDR3 is CASSQGGYEKLFF. The CDR3 coding sequence is TGCGCCAGCAGCCAAGGGGGCTATGAAAAACTGTTTTTT.

The V call is TRBV7-9, the J call TRBJ1-1; tentatively, D is TRBD1 (5 bases). In germline, CDR1 is SEHNR, CDR2 FQNEAQ (reference sequence). The CDR3 extends over 15 amino acids. V lost 2 bases and J lost 1, with 11 bases in between. CDR3 nucleotides: TGTGCCAGCAGCTTATTAAGGGGCAAGAACACTGAAGCTTTCTTT. Protein sequence: CASSLLRGKNTEAFF.

This clone has just one count. The chain links TRBV27 to TRBJ1-1, with D possibly matching TRBD1 (6 bases). There are 13 residues in the CDR3. CDR1 is MNHEY, CDR2 SMNVEV, per germline (reference sequence). Trimming shortened V by 6 bases and J by 7 bases, and 15 bases separated the two germline ends. The CDR3, as DNA: TGTGCCAGCAGGACCGGGACACAGAATGAAGCTTTCTTT. This codes for CASRTGTQNEAFF.

This clone occurred a few times. The rearrangement joins TRBV5-1 to TRBJ1-6; 9 bases fit TRBD1. The germline V gene has CDR1 SGHRS and CDR2 YFSETQ. The V and J ends lost 3 bases and 8 bases, in that order; junction bases with no gene match: 0. CDR3 length: 13 residues. This CDR3 is CASSWTGDSPLHF. Here the CDR3 DNA reads TGCGCCAGCAGCTGGACAGGGGATTCACCCCTCCACTTT.

The chain combines TRBV27 with TRBJ1-6; the D gene is possibly TRBD1 (6 bases). The CDR3 spans 15 residues. Germline V gene sequence: CDR1 MNHEY, CDR2 SMNVEV (reference sequence). Trimming pared 2 bases from V and 6 bases from J, leaving 11 bases between. The CDR3 loop reads CASSLGTWPNSPLHF. The CDR3 DNA reads as TGTGCCAGCAGTTTAGGGACATGGCCTAATTCACCCCTCCACTTT.